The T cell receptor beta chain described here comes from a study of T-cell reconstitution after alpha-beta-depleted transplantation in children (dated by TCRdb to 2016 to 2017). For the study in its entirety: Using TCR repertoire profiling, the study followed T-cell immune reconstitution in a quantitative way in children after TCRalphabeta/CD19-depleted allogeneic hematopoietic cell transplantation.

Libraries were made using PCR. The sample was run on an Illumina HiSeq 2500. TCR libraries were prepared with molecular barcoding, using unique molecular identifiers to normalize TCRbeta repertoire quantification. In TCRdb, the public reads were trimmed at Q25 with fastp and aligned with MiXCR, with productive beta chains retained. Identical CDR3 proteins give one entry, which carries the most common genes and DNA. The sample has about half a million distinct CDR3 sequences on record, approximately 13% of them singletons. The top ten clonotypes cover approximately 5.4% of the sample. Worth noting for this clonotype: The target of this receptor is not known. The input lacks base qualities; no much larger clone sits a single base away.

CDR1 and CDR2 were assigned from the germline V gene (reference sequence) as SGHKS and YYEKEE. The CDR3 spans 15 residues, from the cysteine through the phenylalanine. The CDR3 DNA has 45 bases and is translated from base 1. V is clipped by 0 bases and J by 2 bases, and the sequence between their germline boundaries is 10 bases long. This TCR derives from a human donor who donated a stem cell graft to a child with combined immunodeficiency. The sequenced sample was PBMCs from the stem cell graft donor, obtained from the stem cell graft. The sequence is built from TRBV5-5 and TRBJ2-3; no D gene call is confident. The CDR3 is CASSLDGSATDTQYF. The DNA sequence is TGTGCCAGCAGCTTGGACGGGTCGGCCACAGATACGCAGTATTTT.